A selection of T cell receptor beta chains follows, all from one sample in a study of OX40 agonist ivuxolimab in advanced cancers. TCRdb keeps only in-frame clones here, not all; method: immunoSEQ multiplex PCR. The sample shows about 78,000 clones, roughly 84% of them seen only once. Material: CD4+ or CD8+ T cells sorted from blood, obtained in a trial of the OX40 agonist ivuxolimab. The receptors derive from an adult with an advanced solid tumor such as melanoma, head and neck, liver or kidney cancer. The CDR3 runs from the conserved cysteine through the conserved F or W. Each record gives: D gene, clone size, V gene, J gene, CDR3 protein, CDR3 DNA. The D gene is left open where the match is weak. Clone size is not always given. Where it is, it says once, few, many or a class for expanded clones.

>TRBD1|NA|TRBV28|TRBJ1-2
CASSSGTGDYGYTF
TGTGCCAGCAGCTCCGGGACAGGGGACTATGGCTACACCTTC
>TRBD1|NA|TRBV14|TRBJ1-6
CASSPKHKGQSNSPLHF
TGTGCCAGCAGCCCTAAACACAAGGGACAGTCTAATTCACCCCTCCACTTT
>NA|few|TRBV29-1|TRBJ2-1
CSVVRVSNEQFF
TGCAGCGTGGTCAGGGTGTCCAATGAGCAGTTCTTC
>NA|NA|TRBV11-2|TRBJ2-2
CASSFEGNTGELFF
TGTGCCAGCAGCTTCGAAGGGAACACCGGGGAGCTGTTTTTT
>NA|NA|TRBV7-9|TRBJ2-7
CASSLGLQLYEQYF
TGTGCCAGCAGCTTAGGCCTACAGCTCTACGAGCAGTACTTC
>TRBD1|NA|TRBV7-2|TRBJ2-2
CASSFPGTGGTGELFF
TGTGCCAGCAGCTTTCCCGGGACAGGGGGCACCGGGGAGCTGTTTTTT
>TRBD2|NA|TRBV7-8|TRBJ2-7
CASSPRLAGGYEQYF
TGCGCCAGCAGCCCCCGACTAGCGGGAGGCTACGAGCAGTACTTC
>TRBD2|NA|TRBV9|TRBJ2-1
CASSVGGTRGFNEQFF
TGTGCCAGCAGCGTAGGTGGGACTAGGGGTTTCAATGAGCAGTTCTTC
>NA|few|TRBV7-2|TRBJ2-1
CASSLARNNEQFF
TGTGCCAGCAGCTTAGCCAGGAACAATGAGCAGTTCTTC
>TRBD2|once|TRBV28|TRBJ2-3
CASRVSGTSTDTQYF
TGTGCCAGCAGAGTAAGCGGGACTAGCACAGATACGCAGTATTTT
>NA|NA|TRBV12-5|TRBJ2-3
CASGLVSWDTQYF
TGTGCTAGTGGTTTGGTATCGTGGGATACGCAGTATTTT
>NA|once|TRBV11-2|TRBJ2-1
CASSPQHEQFF
TGTGCCAGCAGCCCCCAGCATGAGCAGTTCTTC
>NA|NA|TRBV27|TRBJ2-2
CASSLKAPGTGELFF
TGTGCCAGCAGTTTAAAAGCCCCAGGAACCGGGGAGCTGTTTTTT
>TRBD1|NA|TRBV18|TRBJ1-1
CASSPASRDRGRTEAFF
TGTGCCAGCTCACCCGCGTCTCGGGACAGGGGAAGAACTGAAGCTTTCTTT
>NA|NA|TRBV27|TRBJ1-2
CASSPGTHYGYTF
TGTGCCAGCAGTCCAGGGACCCACTATGGCTACACCTTC
>TRBD2|NA|TRBV18|TRBJ2-2
CASSPVLAGPTGELFF
TGTGCCAGCTCACCAGTACTAGCGGGACCCACCGGGGAGCTGTTTTTT
>NA|NA|TRBV10-3|TRBJ2-1
CAISDGLANEQFF
TGTGCCATCAGTGATGGGCTGGCAAATGAGCAGTTCTTC
>NA|NA|TRBV21-1|TRBJ2-2
CASSKVRAKSGQGPGELFF
TGTGCCAGCAGCAAAGTCCGCGCCAAGTCCGGACAGGGTCCCGGGGAGCTGTTTTTT
>NA|NA|TRBV11-3|TRBJ2-6
CASSQDSSGANVLTF
TGTGCCAGCAGTCAGGACAGCTCTGGGGCCAACGTCCTGACTTTC
>TRBD2|NA|TRBV29-1|TRBJ2-2
CSVGVAGEVGELFF
TGCAGCGTTGGAGTAGCGGGGGAGGTCGGGGAGCTGTTTTTT
>NA|NA|TRBV28|TRBJ1-2
CASRVTGRAYYGYTF
TGTGCCAGCAGGGTGACAGGCAGAGCGTACTATGGCTACACCTTC
>TRBD2|NA|TRBV5-1|TRBJ2-3
CASSSGLAGVTDTQYF
TGCGCCAGCAGCTCGGGACTAGCGGGAGTAACAGATACGCAGTATTTT
>TRBD2|NA|TRBV5-1|TRBJ2-1
CASSLDPGLAGVRDNEQFF
TGCGCCAGCAGCTTGGACCCGGGACTAGCGGGAGTTAGGGACAATGAGCAGTTCTTC
>NA|NA|TRBV28|TRBJ1-6
CASSLHRDNSPLHF
TGTGCCAGCAGTCTCCACCGGGATAATTCACCCCTCCACTTT
>NA|once|TRBV19|TRBJ2-7
CASSITSRRVSYEQYF
TGTGCCAGTAGTATTACTAGCAGGAGGGTTTCCTACGAGCAGTACTTC
>NA|NA|TRBV5-1|TRBJ2-3
CASSFNLPRSTDTQYF
TGCGCCAGCAGCTTCAACCTACCGCGAAGCACAGATACGCAGTATTTT
>NA|NA|TRBV27|TRBJ2-3
CASSLSGYADTQYF
TGTGCCAGCAGTTTATCGGGATACGCAGATACGCAGTATTTT
>NA|NA|TRBV11-2|TRBJ1-2
CASSLDGGSGYTF
TGTGCCAGCAGCTTAGATGGGGGCTCTGGCTACACCTTC
>NA|NA|TRBV6-6|TRBJ1-3
CASSYGGKPGNTIYF
TGTGCCAGCAGTTACGGAGGGAAACCTGGAAACACCATATATTTT
>NA|NA|TRBV6-5|TRBJ1-2
CATGTVTDLRRYTF
TGTGCCACAGGGACGGTGACAGATCTCAGGCGCTACACCTTC
>NA|NA|TRBV2|TRBJ2-5
CASSESTTYQETQYF
TGTGCCAGCAGTGAAAGTACCACTTACCAAGAGACCCAGTACTTC
>NA|NA|TRBV6-6|TRBJ2-7
CASSYELVTGEQYF
TGTGCCAGCAGTTACGAGTTGGTTACTGGCGAGCAGTACTTC
>NA|NA|TRBV28|TRBJ2-1
CASRPHSDFLSSPYNEQFF
TGTGCCAGCAGGCCACATTCAGACTTCTTAAGCAGTCCCTACAATGAGCAGTTCTTC
>NA|NA|TRBV5-4|TRBJ2-7
CASSLRGGEQYF
TGTGCCAGCAGCTTAAGGGGGGGCGAGCAGTACTTC
>TRBD2|NA|TRBV19|TRBJ2-3
CASSPTSGSWTDTQYF
TGTGCCAGTAGCCCTACTAGCGGGAGTTGGACAGATACGCAGTATTTT
>TRBD1|NA|TRBV6-1|TRBJ1-2
CASNAWTGTNYGYTF
TGTGCCAGCAACGCATGGACAGGGACTAACTATGGCTACACCTTC
>TRBD1|NA|TRBV2|TRBJ1-2
CASSEDRVAGYTF
TGTGCCAGCAGTGAGGACAGGGTTGCTGGCTACACCTTC
>TRBD1|NA|TRBV19|TRBJ2-5
CASSIMAGGRETQYF
TGTGCCAGTAGTATTATGGCAGGGGGCAGAGAGACCCAGTACTTC
>NA|few|TRBV4-3|TRBJ2-3
CASSQGRWETQYF
TGCGCCAGCAGCCAAGGGAGGTGGGAGACGCAGTATTTT
>NA|NA|TRBV19|TRBJ2-3
CASSIDRVEAQYF
TGTGCCAGTAGTATAGACAGGGTTGAAGCCCAGTATTTT
>NA|NA|TRBV27|TRBJ1-2
CASSSIPGARNYGYTF
TGTGCCAGCAGTTCTATCCCCGGGGCCAGGAACTATGGCTACACCTTC
>NA|NA|TRBV28|TRBJ2-3
CASRSGQITDTQYF
TGTGCCAGCAGAAGCGGTCAAATCACAGATACGCAGTATTTT
>TRBD1|NA|TRBV27|TRBJ1-2
CASSRQGDGYTF
TGTGCCAGCAGTCGACAGGGGGATGGCTACACCTTC
>NA|NA|TRBV6-5|TRBJ2-7
CASSYSLGGEQYF
TGTGCCAGCAGTTACTCGCTGGGGGGAGAGCAGTACTTC
>TRBD1|NA|TRBV27|TRBJ2-7
CASSLRSTGTGAYEQYF
TGTGCCAGCAGTTTAAGATCAACCGGGACAGGGGCCTACGAGCAGTACTTC
>TRBD2|NA|TRBV19|TRBJ2-5
CASMVAGGETQYF
TGTGCCAGTATGGTAGCGGGAGGAGAGACCCAGTACTTC
>TRBD2|NA|TRBV10-3|TRBJ2-1
CAISESGTSGRNSYNEQFF
TGTGCCATCAGTGAGTCCGGGACTAGCGGGAGGAATTCCTACAATGAGCAGTTCTTC
>NA|NA|TRBV14|TRBJ1-5
CASSQGGGRNQPQHF
TGTGCCAGCAGCCAAGGAGGGGGGAGGAATCAGCCCCAGCATTTT
>NA|NA|TRBV11-3|TRBJ1-6
CASSLNGGDSPLHF
TGTGCCAGCAGCTTAAACGGGGGCGATTCACCCCTCCACTTT
>TRBD1|NA|TRBV11-1|TRBJ2-5
CASSLAAGGYGTQYF
TGTGCCAGCAGCTTAGCGGCAGGGGGCTATGGGACCCAGTACTTC
>NA|NA|TRBV7-3|TRBJ2-3
CASSLGVDTQYF
TGTGCCAGCAGCTTAGGAGTAGATACGCAGTATTTT